The 19 T cell receptor beta chains below come from one sample, sequenced in a study of Tregs in tolerant kidney transplant recipients. Generated by immunoSEQ multiplex PCR, the TCRdb table keeps only in-frame clones and is missing some. The sample holds about 240,000 clones, around 82% seen once. What was sequenced was CD4+ T cells from blood. The receptor source for this set is a human donor in good health.

The DNA for the CDR3 is TGCGCCAGCAGCCCGGGGACAGCACCGAACTATGGCTACACCTTC. It encodes CASSPGTAPNYGYTF. V is TRBV5-1 and J is TRBJ1-2; 7 bases are a match to TRBD1. Looked up from germline, CDR1 is SGHRS and CDR2 is YFSETQ. The V and J ends lost 4 bases and 2 bases, in that order; junction bases with no gene match: 8. This CDR3 has 15 amino acids.

There are a few counts of this clone. In DNA, the CDR3 is TGTGCCAGCTCACCGAGCTTAATGAACACTGAAGCTTTCTTT. As protein: CASSPSLMNTEAFF. The chain joins TRBV18 to TRBJ1-1; D remains ambiguous. V was pared by 3 bases and J by 0 bases, with 8 bases between. The CDR3 runs 14 residues. Germline loops: CDR1 KGHSH, CDR2 LQKENI.

The chain joins TRBV6-5 to TRBJ1-6; 7 positions match TRBD1. Germline CDR1 reads MNHEY; CDR2 reads SVGAGI. J was trimmed by 5 bases and V by 5 bases; bases with no gene match: 6. This CDR3 has 15 residues. The CDR3 sequence is CASSVAGTDNSPLHF. The DNA of the CDR3 is TGTGCCAGCAGTGTCGCCGGGACAGATAATTCACCCCTCCACTTT.

This chain links TRBV13 with TRBJ1-1, with D perhaps matching TRBD1 (5 bases). CDR3 length equals 16 residues. Germline loops: CDR1 PRHDT, CDR2 FYEKMQ (reference sequence). Between the trimmed V and J ends, which lost 0 bases and 4 bases, there was a span of 15 bases. The CDR3 DNA follows: TGTGCCAGCAGCTTAGGATCCCAGGGAAGAAGCACTGAAGCTTTCTTT. This sequence encodes CASSLGSQGRSTEAFF.

The J gene is TRBJ1-2, the V gene TRBV29-1; no definite D call. The V end lost 5 bases, the J end lost 0 bases, and 10 bases lay between the germline ends. The CDR3 totals 13 residues. Germline lookup yields CDR1 SQVTM and CDR2 ANQGSEA. The CDR3 protein is CSVQRPPNYGYTF. For the CDR3, the DNA is TGCAGCGTTCAGAGGCCGCCTAACTATGGCTACACCTTC.

This chain links TRBV7-9 with TRBJ1-1; tentatively, D is TRBD1 (5 bases). CDR3 length: 16 residues. In germline, CDR1 is SEHNR, CDR2 FQNEAQ (reference sequence). Trimming shortened V by 6 bases and J by 5 bases, and 22 bases separated the two germline ends. The CDR3 nucleotides are TGTGCCAGCAGGGAATTAGGCGGGGCCAGAGGAACTGAAGCTTTCTTT. Translating it yields CASRELGGARGTEAFF. Full variable domain (outside the CDR3, taken from reference TRBV7-9 and TRBJ1-1): DTGVSQNPRHKITKRGQNVTFRCDPISEHNRLYWYRQTLGQGPEFLTYFQNEAQLEKSRLLSDRFSAERPKGSFSTLEIQRTEQGDSAMYLCASRELGGARGTEAFFGQGTRLTVV.

The chain recombines TRBV5-8 with TRBJ1-2; maybe TRBD1 (5 bases). The CDR3 runs to 14 residues. Trimming cost V 1 base and J 5 bases, with 12 bases left between them. Germline loops: CDR1 SGHTS, CDR2 YDEGEE. The CDR3 sequence is CASSLRQSRYGYTF. In DNA form, the CDR3 reads TGTGCCAGCAGCTTGAGACAGAGTCGTTATGGCTACACCTTC.

V gene TRBV11-2 combines with J gene TRBJ2-5; 10 bases align to TRBD1. This CDR3 region has 17 residues. After removal of 5 bases from V and 2 bases from J, the junction contained 11 bases not matched to a gene. Germline CDR1 reads SGHAT; CDR2 reads FQNNGV. CDR3: CASSLGTGAALQETQYF. CDR3 in DNA: TGTGCCAGCAGCCTAGGGACAGGGGCTGCTTTACAAGAGACCCAGTACTTC.

This clone was picked up a small number of times. The V gene is TRBV6-1, the J gene TRBJ1-5, with D perhaps matching TRBD1 (5 bases). CDR3 length: 15 residues. In germline, CDR1 is MNHNS, CDR2 SASEGT. The ends were cut back, 6 bases at V and 0 bases at J, with 12 bases in the middle. The CDR3 sequence: CASRDTHYSNQPQHF. As DNA, the CDR3 is TGTGCCAGCAGGGACACGCACTATAGCAATCAGCCCCAGCATTTT.

Regarding this clone: Other DNA sequences within the sample encode an identical CDR3. In DNA, the CDR3 is TGTGCCAGCTCACCACCGTCAAATGAAAAACTGTTTTTT. Its translation: CASSPPSNEKLFF. This rearrangement joins TRBV18 to TRBJ1-4; unclear D gene. Germline V gene sequence: CDR1 KGHSH, CDR2 LQKENI. The CDR3 is 13 amino acids. Trimming cost V 0 bases and J 5 bases, with 4 bases left between them.

Comment on this clone: One end of the junction is discordant with germline, which a read error may explain. The genes are TRBV6-1 and TRBJ2-7, with 8 bases lining up with TRBD1. The CDR3 extends over 14 amino acids. Germline values: CDR1 MNHNS, CDR2 SASEGT. The CDR3 protein is CASRSGTGLYELYF. The DNA for the CDR3 is TGTGCCTCACGGTCCGGGACAGGACTCTACGAGCTGTACTTC.

This chain links TRBV27 with TRBJ1-2, with D perhaps TRBD1 (6 bases). The ends were cut back, 3 bases at V and 10 bases at J, with 15 bases in the middle. From germline, CDR1 is MNHEY and CDR2 SMNVEV (reference sequence). This CDR3 has 13 residues. Here the CDR3 reads CASSFADRGPYTF. In DNA form, the CDR3 reads TGTGCCAGCAGTTTCGCGGACAGAGGACCCTACACCTTC.

The chain carries TRBV15 and TRBJ2-7; TRBD1 agrees at 9 bases. V was clipped by 3 bases and J by 4 bases; unmatched bases: 7. CDR1 LNHNV and CDR2 YYDKDF come from the germline V gene (reference sequence). This CDR3 contains 15 residues. The CDR3 sequence: CATSREGQGGYEQYF. CDR3 sequence (DNA): TGTGCCACCAGCAGGGAGGGACAGGGAGGATACGAGCAGTACTTC.

CDR3 in DNA: TGTGCCAGCAGCCTGGACAGGGGATGGGGCTACACCTTC. This encodes CASSLDRGWGYTF. The chain has TRBV7-9 and TRBJ1-2, with TRBD1 matching over 9 bases. Germline CDR1 SEHNR, CDR2 FQNEAQ (reference sequence). The CDR3 covers 13 residues. The V gene end was trimmed by 5 bases and the J gene end by 8 bases; junction bases not matched to a gene: 6.

Note on this clone: Other DNA sequences in this sample translate to the same CDR3. The chain uses TRBV5-4 and TRBJ1-2, with D maybe TRBD1 (5 bases). The CDR3 covers 13 residues. Germline V gene data show CDR1 as SGHNT and CDR2 as YYREEE (reference sequence). The V gene lost 0 bases and the J gene lost 5 bases, with 8 bases spanning the gap. The CDR3 reads CASSLDRGYGYTF. CDR3 nucleotide sequence: TGTGCCAGCAGCTTGGATAGGGGATATGGCTACACCTTC.

This clone appeared a single time. This chain joins TRBV11-2 and TRBJ2-3; D may be TRBD1 (5 bases). Trimming took off 0 bases at V and 1 base at J, with 17 bases between the two ends. This CDR3 is 18 amino acids long. Germline CDR1 and CDR2: SGHAT and FQNNGV. The CDR3 region has the DNA TGTGCCAGCAGCTTAGACTCTAGACAGTTCCAGGGCACAGATACGCAGTATTTT. The encoded protein is CASSLDSRQFQGTDTQYF. The whole variable domain, remainder taken from reference TRBV11-2 and TRBJ2-3, is EAGVAQSPRYKIIEKRQSVAFWCNPISGHATLYWYQQILGQGPKLLIQFQNNGVVDDSQLPKDRFSAERLKGVDSTLKIQPAKLEDSAVYLCASSLDSRQFQGTDTQYFGPGTRLTVL.

This sequence joins TRBV5-1 and TRBJ2-1, with D unclear. CDR1 is SGHRS and CDR2 is YFSETQ in the germline V gene. The CDR3 extends over 19 amino acids. The germline V and J ends were trimmed by 0 bases and 0 bases, with 19 bases remaining between them. CDR3 residues: CASSLAIDWDSPSYNEQFF. CDR3 sequence (DNA): TGCGCCAGCAGCTTGGCCATAGACTGGGATAGTCCCTCCTACAATGAGCAGTTCTTC.

This clone was seen a few times. The chain joins TRBV7-6 to TRBJ1-4, with 7 bases lining up with TRBD1. CDR1 is SGHVS and CDR2 is FNYEAQ in the germline V gene. CDR3 size: 16 residues. V lost 3 bases to trimming and J lost 3 bases; unmatched junction nucleotides: 7. For the CDR3, the DNA is TGTGCCAGCAGCTTCCTTCCGGGACAGTCTAATGAAAAACTGTTTTTT. Amino acids: CASSFLPGQSNEKLFF.

The V call is TRBV5-1, the J call TRBJ2-1, with a tentative D call TRBD1 (6 bases). CDR1 is SGHRS, CDR2 YFSETQ, per germline. The CDR3 is 16 amino acids. The ends were cut back, 0 bases at V and 3 bases at J, with 13 bases in the middle. The CDR3 coding sequence is TGCGCCAGCAGCTTGGGCGTCTGGGACAACTACAATGAGCAGTTCTTC. Protein: CASSLGVWDNYNEQFF.